This TCR beta chain was obtained from a study of blood T cell repertoires in COVID-19. Across the study: There were acute and convalescent COVID-19 samples, and they came from the United States, Italy and Spain.

Germline CDR1 and CDR2: LNHDA and SQIVND (reference sequence). Deletions cut 7 bases from V and 3 bases from J, with 19 bases between. This CDR3 contains 16 residues. Clones were sequenced by immunoSEQ multiplex PCR, and TCRdb holds only the in-frame ones, with some missing. In the table there are some 49,000 clones, about four fifths of which are singletons. The clonotype was recovered from a woman older than 75 with COVID-19, enrolled during active disease. The sample consisted of peripheral blood. The J gene is TRBJ1-5, the V gene TRBV19, with D unresolved. The CDR3, as DNA: TGTGCCAGTATCTCATCAGGACTTACTATCAATCAGCCCCAGCATTTT. This gives the protein CASISSGLTINQPQHF.